A single sample gave rise to the 32 T cell receptor beta chains below, sequenced in a study of blood T cell repertoires in COVID-19. TCRdb keeps only in-frame clones here, not all; method: immunoSEQ multiplex PCR. Altogether 250,000 to 350,000 clones are present, around 89% being singletons, with the ten largest covering 5.5% to 8%. The specimen was peripheral blood. Receptors were obtained from a woman aged 45-65 years with COVID-19, enrolled during active disease.

The chain has TRBV29-1 and TRBJ1-2; D unclear. This CDR3 comprises 14 residues. CDR1 is SQVTM, CDR2 ANQGSEA, per germline. Trimming stripped 4 bases from V and 5 bases from J, with 17 bases between. Here the CDR3 reads CSVVSGSGGYGYTF. Here the CDR3 DNA reads TGCAGCGTTGTTTCGGGCAGCGGAGGGTATGGCTACACCTTC.

This sequence joins TRBV9 and TRBJ2-1; 8 nucleotides align to TRBD2. J gave up 9 bases and V 0 bases, and 11 bases lay outside the gene matches. CDR3 size: 16 residues. Germline loops: CDR1 SGDLS, CDR2 YYNGEE. CDR3 coding DNA: TGTGCCAGCAGCGTAGGCCCGAGACTAGCGATCTTTGAGCAGTTCTTC. It codes for CASSVGPRLAIFEQFF.

The chain recombines TRBV9 with TRBJ2-1; possibly TRBD1 for D (6 bases). The CDR3 has 16 amino acids. Trimming shortened V by 0 bases and J by 6 bases, and 16 bases separated the two germline ends. Germline CDR1 SGDLS, CDR2 YYNGEE. In DNA, the CDR3 is TGTGCCAGCAGCGTAGGGGCGACAGGCCCCCTCAATGAGCAGTTCTTC. This translates into CASSVGATGPLNEQFF.

The CDR3 region is CASSIWSDTEAFF. In nucleotides, the CDR3 is TGTGCCAGTAGTATTTGGTCGGACACTGAAGCTTTCTTT. The rearrangement uses TRBV19 and TRBJ1-1, with unresolved D. Trimming stripped 3 bases from V and 3 bases from J, with 8 bases between. Germline loops: CDR1 LNHDA, CDR2 SQIVND (reference sequence). The CDR3 sequence is 13 residues long. Drawing the rest from reference TRBV19 and TRBJ1-1, the complete variable domain is DGGITQSPKYLFRKEGQNVTLSCEQNLNHDAMYWYRQDPGQGLRLIYYSQIVNDFQKGDIAEGYSVSREKKESFPLTVTSAQKNPTAFYLCASSIWSDTEAFFGQGTRLTVV.

The genes are TRBV4-2 and TRBJ2-7, with 10 bases identical to TRBD2. Germline assignment: CDR1 LGHNA and CDR2 YNFKEQ. The CDR3 totals 16 residues. V shed 1 base, J shed 6 bases, and the junction held 9 bases outside the gene matches. The CDR3 region is CASSQGVASGRSEQYF. The CDR3, as DNA: TGTGCCAGCAGCCAAGGGGTAGCTAGCGGGAGAAGCGAGCAGTACTTC.

This chain links TRBV11-3 with TRBJ2-7, with 7 bases aligning to TRBD2. Trimming removed 4 bases from V and 2 bases from J; junction bases left unmatched: 2. The germline V gene encodes CDR1 SGHNT and CDR2 YENEEA. The CDR3 runs 13 residues. This CDR3 is CASSSGLAYEQYF. The CDR3 nucleotides are TGTGCCAGCAGCTCCGGACTAGCCTACGAGCAGTACTTC.

V and J are TRBV11-2 and TRBJ2-7, with a possible D match to TRBD1 (5 bases). Germline CDR1 is SGHAT and CDR2 is FQNNGV. Trimming removed 0 bases from V and 4 bases from J, with 13 bases in between. The CDR3 covers 15 residues. The CDR3, as DNA: TGTGCCAGCAGCTTAGAGTTAGTGACAGCATACGAGCAGTACTTC. Its translation is CASSLELVTAYEQYF.

The chain recombines TRBV9 with TRBJ2-7; 7 bases are shared with TRBD2. Germline trimming cut 4 bases from V and 2 bases from J; bases unmatched to any gene: 9. The CDR3 runs to 15 residues. Germline V gives CDR1 SGDLS, CDR2 YYNGEE. The CDR3 coding sequence is TGTGCCAGCAGCCCCCAGGAGGGAGGGCCCTACGAGCAGTACTTC. Translated, it gives CASSPQEGGPYEQYF.

This chain joins TRBV3-1 (or the pseudogene TRBV3-2) and TRBJ2-5; D ambiguous. Germline V gene lookup returns CDR1 LGHDT and CDR2 YNNKEL (reference sequence). The length of the CDR3 is 14 residues. The ends were cut back, 1 base at V and 0 bases at J, with 6 bases in the middle. CDR3 amino acids: CASSQGRDQETQYF. The CDR3, as DNA: TGTGCCAGCAGCCAAGGTAGAGACCAAGAGACCCAGTACTTC.

The chain uses TRBV25-1 and TRBJ2-7; 8 bases match TRBD1. Per the germline V gene, CDR1 is MGHDK and CDR2 is SYGVNS. The CDR3 loop spans 15 amino acids. V was clipped by 2 bases and J by 4 bases; unmatched bases: 7. The CDR3 protein is CASSERAGGGYEQYF. The CDR3 nucleotides read TGTGCCAGCAGTGAACGGGCAGGGGGCGGATACGAGCAGTACTTC.

The V and J genes are TRBV19 and TRBJ2-7; 7 nucleotides match TRBD2. The germline V gene has CDR1 LNHDA and CDR2 SQIVND (reference sequence). There are 15 residues in the CDR3. V gave up 3 bases and J gave up 3 bases; unmatched junction bases: 8. DNA for the CDR3: TGTGCCAGTAGTATTGGGGCTAGCGGATACTACGAGCAGTACTTC. Encoded protein: CASSIGASGYYEQYF.

J is TRBJ2-7 and V is TRBV7-9; 10 bases are a match to TRBD1. Germline lookup yields CDR1 SEHNR and CDR2 FQNEAQ (reference sequence). CDR3 length: 16 residues. After removal of 5 bases from V and 2 bases from J, the junction contained 9 bases not matched to a gene. The CDR3 region is CASSPRTGGATYEQYF. The CDR3 coding sequence is TGTGCCAGCAGCCCCCGGACAGGGGGTGCCACCTACGAGCAGTACTTC.

This chain joins TRBV2 and TRBJ2-7, with TRBD2 matching 13 bases. There are 14 residues in the CDR3. J was trimmed by 6 bases and V by 6 bases; bases with no gene match: 5. From germline, CDR1 is SNHLY and CDR2 FYNNEI. The CDR3 DNA follows: TGTGCCAGCAGGAGACTAGCGGGGGGCGGCGAGCAGTACTTC. The encoded protein is CASRRLAGGGEQYF.

The chain uses TRBV18 and TRBJ1-1; perhaps TRBD1 as D (5 bases). The CDR3 length is 11 residues. V was trimmed by 6 bases and J by 7 bases, leaving 9 bases between them. Germline V CDR1 and CDR2: KGHSH, LQKENI. DNA for the CDR3: TGTGCCAGCTCCCCGGGGGGTGAAGCTTTCTTT. Protein sequence: CASSPGGEAFF.

This clone has a single count. This chain joins TRBV5-4 and TRBJ2-5; TRBD2 agrees at 9 bases. The CDR3 sequence is 16 residues long. CDR1 and CDR2 (germline): SGHNT, YYREEE (reference sequence). V gave up 0 bases and J gave up 5 bases; unmatched junction bases: 8. Written as DNA, the CDR3 is TGTGCCAGCAGCTTGGATCTAGCGGGAATACTTGAGACCCAGTACTTC. As protein: CASSLDLAGILETQYF.

CDR3 in DNA: TGTGCCAGCAGTGAAGAGGGACTAGCGGGATCACGGGTGACCCAGTACTTC. Translating it yields CASSEEGLAGSRVTQYF. This chain joins TRBV6-1 and TRBJ2-5, with 13 bases lining up with TRBD2. Germline V gene sequence: CDR1 MNHNS, CDR2 SASEGT. The junction had 9 bases not matched to a gene; V was cut back by 1 base and J by 7 bases. This CDR3 has 17 residues.

The V gene is TRBV4-3, the J gene TRBJ2-1; D unclear. The CDR3 runs 17 residues. Germline V gene sequence: CDR1 LGHNA, CDR2 YSLEER. V was clipped by 1 base and J by 2 bases, with 15 bases between them. The CDR3 DNA reads TGCGCCAGCAGCCAAGCTCTTAGCTGGAATGCCTACAATGAGCAGTTCTTC. It is translated as CASSQALSWNAYNEQFF.

The rearrangement links TRBV6-5 to TRBJ1-1; D is undetermined. This CDR3 is built from 15 residues. Germline lookup yields CDR1 MNHEY and CDR2 SVGAGI. V shed 8 bases and J shed 2 bases, with 18 bases lying between them. The CDR3 region is CASDQASNLNTEAFF. DNA of the CDR3: TGTGCCAGCGATCAGGCCTCCAATCTCAACACTGAAGCTTTCTTT.

V usage is TRBV7-9 and J usage is TRBJ2-3, with 14 bases identical to TRBD2. CDR1 SEHNR and CDR2 FQNEAQ come from the germline V gene (reference sequence). The CDR3 has 16 amino acids. The V segment lost 6 bases and the J segment 6 bases; nucleotides outside the gene matches: 8. The CDR3 coding sequence is TGTGCCAGCAGTCCGGGACTAGCGGGAGTTATGGATACGCAGTATTTT. Translation gives CASSPGLAGVMDTQYF.

The chain is built from TRBV10-3 and TRBJ1-1; TRBD1 matches 7 bases. The V and J ends lost 5 bases and 5 bases, in that order; junction bases with no gene match: 5. Germline V gives CDR1 ENHRY, CDR2 SYGVKD. The CDR3 is 13 residues long. The CDR3 region has the DNA TGTGCCATCAGTAGATTACAGGGGACTGAAGCTTTCTTT. It specifies CAISRLQGTEAFF.

The chain joins TRBV4-1 to TRBJ2-1, with TRBD2 as a possible D gene (6 bases). The CDR3 covers 15 residues. The germline CDR1 and CDR2 sequences are MGHRA and YSYEKL. V shed 4 bases and J shed 0 bases, with 10 bases lying between them. Written as DNA, the CDR3 is TGCGCCAGCAGCCGCGTAGCGGACTCCTACAATGAGCAGTTCTTC. Its protein product is CASSRVADSYNEQFF.

The chain links TRBV6-5 to TRBJ2-1, with a weak D call TRBD2 (6 bases). The V gene lost 6 bases and the J gene lost 10 bases, with 16 bases spanning the gap. Germline CDR1 reads MNHEY; CDR2 reads SVGAGI. The CDR3 has 13 amino acids. CDR3 nucleotide sequence: TGTGCCAGCAGAGAGATTGGGACTCTCGAGCAGTTCTTC. This sequence encodes CASREIGTLEQFF.

The V gene is TRBV27, the J gene TRBJ1-5; no clear D gene. The CDR3 is 15 residues long. Germline V gene data show CDR1 as MNHEY and CDR2 as SMNVEV (reference sequence). Trimming removed 8 bases from V and 0 bases from J, with 14 bases in between. For the CDR3, the DNA is TGTGCCAGCGAGTCCTGGAGCGATAGCAATCAGCCCCAGCATTTT. Its protein is CASESWSDSNQPQHF.

The V call is TRBV7-2, the J call TRBJ2-1; 14 nucleotides match TRBD2. CDR1 SGHTA and CDR2 FQGNSA come from the germline V gene. This CDR3 is 19 amino acids long. J gave up 6 bases and V 5 bases, and 15 bases lay outside the gene matches. The CDR3 DNA reads as TGTGCCAGCAGCCCCCGTATGACTAGCGGGAGGGGTCGGGGCAATGAGCAGTTCTTC. Translation gives CASSPRMTSGRGRGNEQFF.

The CDR3 DNA follows: TGTGCCAGCTCACCTCGGACAGGGGGTGCCACTGAAGCTTTCTTT. This codes for CASSPRTGGATEAFF. The rearrangement links TRBV18 to TRBJ1-1, with TRBD1 identical over 10 bases. The CDR3 is 15 residues long. J was trimmed by 4 bases and V by 3 bases; bases with no gene match: 5. Germline V gene lookup returns CDR1 KGHSH and CDR2 LQKENI.

The chain joins TRBV4-2 to TRBJ2-3; D may be TRBD1 (5 bases). V was trimmed by 3 bases and J by 6 bases, leaving 22 bases between them. The CDR3 totals 17 residues. Per the germline V gene, CDR1 is LGHNA and CDR2 is YNFKEQ. CDR3 sequence: CASSQTHGHEGSDTQYF. CDR3 DNA: TGTGCCAGCAGCCAGACCCATGGACATGAAGGTTCCGATACGCAGTATTTT.

The sample holds a few counts of this clone. This rearrangement joins TRBV6-6 to TRBJ1-5; no clear D gene. Trimming removed 7 bases at V and 4 bases at J, with 17 bases between. CDR3 length: 15 amino acids. CDR1 is MNHNY and CDR2 is SVGAGI in the germline V gene (reference sequence). DNA of the CDR3: TGTGCCAGCATCGAACGGGGAAACGGGAATCAGCCCCAGCATTTT. Its protein product is CASIERGNGNQPQHF.

The J gene is TRBJ2-4, the V gene TRBV15; 8 bases fit TRBD2. The germline V gene has CDR1 LNHNV and CDR2 YYDKDF (reference sequence). The CDR3 loop spans 18 amino acids. V lost 3 bases and J lost 3; bases outside the gene matches: 13. In nucleotides, the CDR3 is TGTGCCACCAGCAGGCAAAAGGATCGGGAGGGTGGCAAAAACATTCAGTACTTC. It is translated as CATSRQKDREGGKNIQYF.

The V and J genes are TRBV10-2 and TRBJ1-6, with 8 bases identical to TRBD1. CDR1 is WSHSY, CDR2 SAAADI, per germline. With 4 bases clipped from V and 9 bases from J, the junction kept 8 bases outside the gene matches. The CDR3 has 15 amino acids. The CDR3 coding sequence is TGCGCCAGCAGTGCCCGAACAGGGGGTAGTTCACCCCTCCACTTT. Translated, it gives CASSARTGGSSPLHF.

The gene calls are TRBV6-2 or TRBV6-3 and TRBJ2-5; D gene ambiguous. The CDR3 sequence is 11 residues long. CDR1 is MNHEY, CDR2 SVGEGT, per germline. The V and J ends lost 5 bases and 4 bases respectively, with 5 bases between them. The CDR3 spells CASSTGETQYF. CDR3 in DNA: TGTGCCAGCAGTACCGGAGAGACCCAGTACTTC.

This clone showed up just once. The chain recombines TRBV9 with TRBJ2-5; D is uncertain. In germline, CDR1 is SGDLS, CDR2 YYNGEE. The CDR3 contains 15 residues. Trimming left V 7 bases short and J 0 bases short, with 16 bases between. As DNA, the CDR3 is TGTGCCAGCGCGCCCCAGGCAACCTACCAAGAGACCCAGTACTTC. Residues: CASAPQATYQETQYF.

The genes are TRBV29-1 and TRBJ2-1, with 9 bases that match TRBD2. V trimming: 5 bases; J trimming: 4 bases; junction bases outside the gene matches: 3. Germline V gives CDR1 SQVTM, CDR2 ANQGSEA. The CDR3 is 13 amino acids. CDR3 sequence reads: CSVTSGRYNEQFF. The CDR3 coding sequence is TGCAGCGTTACTAGCGGGCGTTACAATGAGCAGTTCTTC.